The clone carrying this TCR beta chain was observed at least ten times. Its antigen is not identified. The CDR3 regions of TCR beta were amplified from RNA transcripts. In the first-round RT-PCR of the TCR CDR3, the HTBI primer set was used. TCRdb re-derived calls from the multiplex PCR reads in MiXCR, one entry per CDR3 protein. Of roughly 510,000 distinct CDR3 sequences detected, less than 25% appear once; the ten largest clones hold around 27%. This sample was included in a study of T cells in Graves' hyperthyroidism and ophthalmopathy. Whole-study findings and limits: Most expanded thyroid clonotypes above 0.001 also appeared in blood.

Patients aged 18 to 65 had newly diagnosed hyperthyroidism that had lasted under 2 months. An approximately 10 ml volume of fresh peripheral blood provided the PBMCs. This CDR3 spans 15 amino acids. V shed 2 bases and J shed 0 bases, with 10 bases lying between them. From germline, CDR1 is MNHNS and CDR2 SASEGT. This receptor was taken from a man aged 18-30 years with Graves' hyperthyroidism. The sequenced sample was blood. The rearrangement uses TRBV6-1 and TRBJ1-1; unclear D gene. CDR3 sequence (DNA): TGTGCCAGCAGTGAAATGACGGGCTTGAACACTGAAGCTTTCTTT. Its translation is CASSEMTGLNTEAFF.